The rows below give T cell receptor beta chains drawn from one sample of a study of blood T cells in healthy people across ages. In TCRdb, the 5' RACE reads were re-called with MiXCR into one record per CDR3 protein. The table lists about 760,000 distinct CDR3 sequences, roughly 25% of them singletons, with 9.4% in the top ten. This sample was shared with a second study, whose subject was T cells of mothers and their children.

The sequenced sample consisted of blood. The receptors were gathered from a boy between 10 and 17 years old in good health. CDR3s include the opening cysteine and the closing phenylalanine or tryptophan.

V gene: TRBV20-1
CDR3 protein: CSAGERAGETQYF

V gene: TRBV29-1
CDR3 protein: CSVGGWDTQETQYF

V gene: TRBV4-3
CDR3 protein: CASSPMVRGETQYF

V gene: TRBV11-3
CDR3 protein: CASSSGLAGPNYNEQFF

V gene: TRBV6-2/TRBV6-3
CDR3 protein: CASSFPVDTQYF

V gene: TRBV4-3
CDR3 protein: CASSPALDYDYTF

V gene: TRBV12-3/TRBV12-4
CDR3 protein: CASSTGQQDTQYF

V gene: TRBV6-2/TRBV6-3
CDR3 protein: CASSYSTGERSYSYEQYF

V gene: TRBV7-9
CDR3 protein: CASSLTDRLAKNIQYF

V gene: TRBV15
CDR3 protein: CATSRRLVETQYF

V gene: TRBV11-2
CDR3 protein: CASSPGAGNSPLHF

V gene: TRBV20-1
CDR3 protein: CSADPTAGFTDTQYF

V gene: TRBV12-3/TRBV12-4
CDR3 protein: CASSWRWGMADTQYF

V gene: TRBV6-2/TRBV6-3
CDR3 protein: CASRGGGLAGELFF

V gene: TRBV7-3
CDR3 protein: CASSPGFSGQGETQYF

V gene: TRBV29-1
CDR3 protein: CSVPVGPDTQYF

V gene: TRBV11-2
CDR3 protein: CASTSSGLGETQYF

V gene: TRBV19
CDR3 protein: CASSMSRNTEAFF

V gene: TRBV5-1
CDR3 protein: CANSLEGANTGELFF

V gene: TRBV27
CDR3 protein: CASRRTGHGYTF

V gene: TRBV7-3
CDR3 protein: CASSLQAPSSYNEQFF

V gene: TRBV28
CDR3 protein: CASSWGGEQFF

V gene: TRBV2
CDR3 protein: CASREDRGYGYTF

V gene: TRBV4-1
CDR3 protein: CASSRKGDETQYF